The entry that follows covers one T cell receptor beta chain sequence. Its antigen remains unknown. This record comes from a study of identical twins. Study observations and caveats: Models, which agreed with sharing between unrelated individuals, nonetheless underestimated the out-of-frame TCR alpha sharing seen in monozygotic twins. Cord blood beta clonotypes present at high abundance carried fewer insertions; no such pattern appeared in memory repertoires.

Germline CDR1 is DFQATT and CDR2 is SNEGSKA (reference sequence). This CDR3 is built from 14 residues. With V trimmed by 5 bases and J by 7 bases, 6 bases remained unmatched. TCRdb processed the 5' RACE reads anew with MiXCR; each CDR3 protein has one entry. Of fewer than 20,000 distinct CDR3 sequences in the sample, roughly 63% were seen once. V and J are TRBV20-1 and TRBJ2-1; TRBD2 agrees at 12 bases. Sequencing was performed on memory (CD45RO+) T cells sorted from blood. The origin of this receptor is a young woman in good health. This table probably holds off-target reads from a library built for another chain. CDR3 sequence reads: CSALLAGGRNEQFF. Here the CDR3 DNA reads TGCAGTGCTCTTCTAGCGGGAGGGCGGAATGAGCAGTTCTTC.